This T cell receptor (beta chain) is from a study of blood T cell repertoires in COVID-19. The CDR3 loop spans 15 amino acids. J lost 7 bases, V lost 3 bases, and 9 bases had no gene match. Germline values: CDR1 MNHEY, CDR2 SMNVEV (reference sequence). Sequencing used immunoSEQ multiplex PCR; TCRdb keeps in-frame clones, though not all of them. The sample gives approximately 350,000 clones, 70% to 90% of which show up once; 0.95% to 1.5% is in the top ten. This chain connects TRBV27 to TRBJ1-2, with 9 bases that match TRBD1. This receptor was obtained from a man aged 40-55 years with acute or convalescent COVID-19. The specimen sequenced was peripheral blood. The CDR3 region is CASSLIFGDRAGYTF. The CDR3 bases are TGTGCCAGCAGTTTGATTTTTGGGGACAGGGCTGGCTACACCTTC.